The 28 T cell receptor beta chains below come from one sample, sequenced in a study of blood T cell repertoires in COVID-19. TCRdb keeps only in-frame clones here, not all; method: immunoSEQ multiplex PCR. The profile shows some 96,000 clones, roughly 90% of them singletons. The sequenced sample was peripheral blood. The receptors originated from a man in his thirties or forties in a cohort sampled during active COVID-19.

The genes are TRBV5-1 and TRBJ1-1; D is unclear. From germline, CDR1 is SGHRS and CDR2 YFSETQ. The V end lost 4 bases, the J end lost 1 base, and 8 bases lay between the germline ends. CDR3 length equals 13 residues. CDR3 sequence (DNA): TGCGCCAGCAGCCCTGACAAGAACACTGAAGCTTTCTTT. This codes for CASSPDKNTEAFF. The full variable domain, with the rest looked up from reference TRBV5-1 and TRBJ1-1, is KAGVTQTPRYLIKTRGQQVTLSCSPISGHRSVSWYQQTPGQGLQFLFEYFSETQRNKGNFPGRFSGRQFSNSRSEMNVSTLELGDSALYLCASSPDKNTEAFFGQGTRLTVV.

The chain employs TRBV10-3 and TRBJ1-2; 9 bases match TRBD1. The CDR3 is 14 residues long. V trimming: 10 bases; J trimming: 2 bases; junction bases outside the gene matches: 8. CDR1 is ENHRY, CDR2 SYGVKD, per germline. This chain's CDR3 is CATGTGSLNYGYTF. The DNA of the CDR3 is TGTGCCACCGGGACAGGGAGCCTAAACTATGGCTACACCTTC.

The chain carries TRBV6-6 and TRBJ2-3; TRBD2 aligns across 11 bases. V shed 6 bases and J 3 bases; nucleotides not matched to a gene: 8. Germline CDR1 and CDR2: MNHNY and SVGAGI (reference sequence). This CDR3 comprises 16 residues. CDR3 DNA sequence: TGTGCCAGCAGGCCCTTTAGCGGGGGGGCTACAGATACGCAGTATTTT. Its protein is CASRPFSGGATDTQYF.

The chain couples TRBV5-1 to TRBJ2-1; no clear D gene. Germline V lookup: CDR1 SGHRS, CDR2 YFSETQ. Trimming cost V 6 bases and J 9 bases, with 10 bases left between them. The CDR3 runs 11 residues. The CDR3: CASTDSFEQFF. DNA of the CDR3: TGCGCCAGCACAGATTCTTTTGAGCAGTTCTTC.

The table lists this clone with a few counts. This chain connects TRBV7-9 to TRBJ2-7; 8 bases are shared with TRBD2. Germline CDR1 is SEHNR and CDR2 is FQNEAQ (reference sequence). The CDR3 covers 14 residues. J lost 6 bases, V lost 3 bases, and 7 bases had no gene match. The CDR3 nucleotides read TGTGCCAGCAGCTTGGGTGTGAGCGGGAGCGAGCAGTACTTC. This translates into CASSLGVSGSEQYF.

The rearrangement joins TRBV7-9 to TRBJ2-5; the match to TRBD1 covers 7 bases. J gave up 4 bases and V 3 bases, and 11 bases lay outside the gene matches. The length of the CDR3 is 16 residues. CDR1 is SEHNR and CDR2 is FQNEAQ in the germline V gene (reference sequence). The DNA for the CDR3 is TGTGCCAGCAGCTTCCGGACAGGATCGGGACCAGAGACCCAGTACTTC. As protein: CASSFRTGSGPETQYF.

J is TRBJ2-3 and V is TRBV18; 7 bases fit TRBD2. J gave up 0 bases and V 2 bases, and 8 bases lay outside the gene matches. Germline values: CDR1 KGHSH, CDR2 LQKENI. CDR3 length equals 17 residues. The CDR3 nucleotides are TGTGCCAGCTCACCATTCACACCGGGGGGAAGCACAGATACGCAGTATTTT. Translation: CASSPFTPGGSTDTQYF.

The chain joins TRBV7-2 to TRBJ1-4; D unclear. Deletions cut 5 bases from V and 0 bases from J, with 16 bases between. Germline V gene sequence: CDR1 SGHTA, CDR2 FQGNSA. The CDR3 contains 17 residues. The CDR3 nucleotides are TGTGCCAGCAGCCTCCGAGGAATTGCTACAACTAATGAAAAACTGTTTTTT. Translating it yields CASSLRGIATTNEKLFF.

V usage is TRBV5-6 and J usage is TRBJ2-3, with 9 positions matching TRBD2. Germline CDR1 reads SGHDT; CDR2 reads YYEEEE. Trimming cost V 4 bases and J 3 bases; bases outside gene matches: 12. The CDR3 extends over 17 amino acids. The CDR3 sequence: CASSTPLGGGATDTQYF. The CDR3 DNA sequence: TGTGCCAGCAGCACTCCCCTTGGCGGGGGGGCAACAGATACGCAGTATTTT. The whole variable domain, remainder taken from reference TRBV5-6 and TRBJ2-3, is DAGVTQSPTHLIKTRGQQVTLRCSPKSGHDTVSWYQQALGQGPQFIFQYYEEEERQRGNFPDRFSGHQFPNYSSELNVNALLLGDSALYLCASSTPLGGGATDTQYFGPGTRLTVL.

A few counts support this clone. The gene calls are TRBV18 and TRBJ1-3; 8 nucleotides agree with TRBD1. The V and J ends lost 1 base and 0 bases, in that order; junction bases with no gene match: 5. Germline V gives CDR1 KGHSH, CDR2 LQKENI. This CDR3 contains 17 residues. In nucleotides, the CDR3 is TGTGCCAGCTCACCACGCGACAGGGGTTTCTCTGGAAACACCATATATTTT. Encoded protein: CASSPRDRGFSGNTIYF.

The V call is TRBV5-1, the J call TRBJ2-6; D gene unclear. Trimming removed 0 bases at V and 0 bases at J, with 4 bases between. The CDR3 is 15 amino acids. Per the germline V gene, CDR1 is SGHRS and CDR2 is YFSETQ. CDR3 loop: CASSLVASGANVLTF. The CDR3, as DNA: TGCGCCAGCAGCTTGGTGGCCTCTGGGGCCAACGTCCTGACTTTC.

Of note for this clone: One end of the junction is discordant with germline, which a read error may explain. The sample has other DNA sequences that encode this CDR3 too. The genes are TRBV2 and TRBJ2-2; 7 nucleotides match TRBD2. This CDR3 has 15 residues. Germline V gene data show CDR1 as SNHLY and CDR2 as FYNNEI. As DNA, the CDR3 is TGTGCTAGCAGAGGTGACGGGGCGGGGGCCGGGGAGCTGTTTTTT. Its protein product is CASRGDGAGAGELFF.

The chain combines TRBV6-6 with TRBJ2-7, with 15 bases aligning to TRBD2. The germline CDR1 and CDR2 sequences are MNHNY and SVGAGI (reference sequence). Losses at the gene ends were 5 bases for V and 2 bases for J; bases not matched to a gene: 7. This CDR3 comprises 17 residues. As DNA, the CDR3 is TGTGCCAGCAGTCACCAAGGACTAGCGGGGGGGGCCTACGAGCAGTACTTC. This translates into CASSHQGLAGGAYEQYF.

This rearrangement joins TRBV28 to TRBJ2-1; 7 bases are shared with TRBD1. This CDR3 is built from 13 residues. Germline assignment: CDR1 MDHEN and CDR2 SYDVKM. Trimming cost V 6 bases and J 5 bases; bases outside gene matches: 4. The CDR3 bases are TGTGCCAGCAGAGACAGGGTCCACAATGAGCAGTTCTTC. This gives the protein CASRDRVHNEQFF.

The gene calls are TRBV3-1 (or the pseudogene TRBV3-2) and TRBJ1-1; unclear D gene. V lost 4 bases, J lost 2 bases, and 11 bases lay in between. The CDR3 is made up of 14 amino acids. The germline V gene encodes CDR1 LGHDT and CDR2 YNNKEL (reference sequence). The chain's CDR3 is CASSPSRPNTEAFF. The CDR3 DNA reads TGTGCCAGCAGCCCGAGCAGGCCAAACACTGAAGCTTTCTTT.

CDR3: CASSRHFETGTANSPLHF. CDR3 coding DNA: TGTGCCAGCAGTCGTCACTTCGAGACCGGGACAGCCAATTCACCCCTCCACTTT. The V call is TRBV6-6, the J call TRBJ1-6; TRBD1 matches 7 bases. The germline V gene has CDR1 MNHNY and CDR2 SVGAGI (reference sequence). The CDR3 totals 18 residues. J was trimmed by 7 bases and V by 5 bases; bases with no gene match: 17.

This rearrangement joins TRBV27 to TRBJ1-1; 7 nucleotides line up with TRBD1. The germline V gene has CDR1 MNHEY and CDR2 SMNVEV (reference sequence). V was pared by 6 bases and J by 4 bases, with 8 bases of the junction left unmatched. The CDR3 has 14 residues. The CDR3 region has the DNA TGTGCCAGCAGGGCCGGTGACAGGGCCACTGAAGCTTTCTTT. Its protein is CASRAGDRATEAFF.

V and J are TRBV27 and TRBJ1-2; TRBD1 might be the D (5 bases). The V end was cut by 0 bases, the J end by 0 bases, with 14 bases between. In germline, CDR1 is MNHEY, CDR2 SMNVEV (reference sequence). This CDR3 has 17 residues. CDR3 in DNA: TGTGCCAGCAGTTTATCGGGGGGGTCGGTGGCTAACTATGGCTACACCTTC. Residues: CASSLSGGSVANYGYTF.

The chain recombines TRBV7-9 with TRBJ1-3; possible D gene TRBD1, 6 bases. The CDR3 length is 13 residues. Trimming cost V 6 bases and J 4 bases, with 10 bases left between them. CDR1 is SEHNR, CDR2 FQNEAQ, per germline (reference sequence). CDR3 residues: CASSPGQGNTIYF. Here the CDR3 DNA reads TGTGCCAGCAGTCCGGGACAAGGAAACACCATATATTTT.

The chain is built from TRBV27 and TRBJ2-3; 8 positions match TRBD1. From germline, CDR1 is MNHEY and CDR2 SMNVEV (reference sequence). V trimming: 6 bases; J trimming: 4 bases; junction bases outside the gene matches: 15. The CDR3 runs 17 residues. For the CDR3, the DNA is TGTGCCAGCAGCCGAGTTCAGGGGGCGCGGGTGGCAGATACGCAGTATTTT. It codes for CASSRVQGARVADTQYF.

The chain is built from TRBV7-2 and TRBJ2-5; TRBD2 agrees at 8 bases. From germline, CDR1 is SGHTA and CDR2 FQGNSA. The CDR3 runs to 13 residues. J gave up 5 bases and V 7 bases, and 6 bases lay outside the gene matches. CDR3 region: CASTGGGVETQYF. The CDR3 DNA sequence: TGTGCCAGCACGGGAGGGGGTGTCGAGACCCAGTACTTC.

The chain joins TRBV9 to TRBJ2-3; 7 bases map to TRBD1. Germline lookup yields CDR1 SGDLS and CDR2 YYNGEE. Losses at the gene ends were 0 bases for V and 1 base for J; bases not matched to a gene: 5. The CDR3 has 16 amino acids. The CDR3 sequence is CASSVVIGTGTDTQYF. Here the CDR3 DNA reads TGTGCCAGCAGCGTAGTAATCGGGACAGGCACAGATACGCAGTATTTT.

The rearrangement uses TRBV6-5 and TRBJ1-1; D not resolved. This CDR3 region has 16 residues. Germline-derived CDR1 and CDR2 are MNHEY and SVGAGI. V was trimmed by 0 bases and J by 4 bases, leaving 15 bases between them. The CDR3 loop is CASSYSLVETGTEAFF. CDR3 in DNA: TGTGCCAGCAGTTACTCATTGGTCGAGACGGGCACTGAAGCTTTCTTT.

The sample holds a few counts of this clone. The chain couples TRBV7-9 to TRBJ2-7, with TRBD2 as a possible D gene (5 bases). Trimming took 4 bases from V and 2 from J, leaving 15 bases between them. This CDR3 has 15 amino acids. CDR1 SEHNR and CDR2 FQNEAQ come from the germline V gene (reference sequence). The CDR3 spells CASSSNRYGTYEQYF. DNA for the CDR3: TGTGCCAGCAGCTCTAACCGGTACGGGACCTACGAGCAGTACTTC. The full variable domain, with the rest looked up from reference TRBV7-9 and TRBJ2-7, is DTGVSQNPRHKITKRGQNVTFRCDPISEHNRLYWYRQTLGQGPEFLTYFQNEAQLEKSRLLSDRFSAERPKGSFSTLEIQRTEQGDSAMYLCASSSNRYGTYEQYFGPGTRLTVT.

Concerning this clone itself: Germline and junction disagree at one end, which may indicate a read error. The V call is TRBV7-9, the J call TRBJ1-3; D call uncertain. There are 15 residues in the CDR3. Germline V gene sequence: CDR1 SEHNR, CDR2 FQNEAQ (reference sequence). CDR3: CASSLHVEAGNTTYF. CDR3 sequence (DNA): TGTGCCAGCAGCTTACATGTGGAGGCGGGAAACACCACATATTTT.

This chain uses TRBV11-1 with TRBJ1-3, with 9 nucleotides matching TRBD1. Germline CDR1 SGHAT, CDR2 FQDESV (reference sequence). This CDR3 contains 15 residues. J was trimmed by 4 bases and V by 5 bases; bases with no gene match: 6. The CDR3 sequence: CASSRWTGAGNTIYF. CDR3 coding DNA: TGTGCCAGCAGCCGATGGACAGGGGCAGGAAACACCATATATTTT.

This clone was recorded once. V and J are TRBV11-3 and TRBJ2-3, with 10 positions matching TRBD2. Germline V lookup: CDR1 SGHNT, CDR2 YENEEA. The V gene end was trimmed by 5 bases and the J gene end by 2 bases; junction bases not matched to a gene: 7. CDR3 size: 16 residues. This chain's CDR3 is CASSARSGGTTDTQYF. The CDR3 nucleotides read TGTGCCAGCAGCGCGCGTAGCGGGGGGACCACAGATACGCAGTATTTT.

The rearrangement links TRBV12-5 to TRBJ2-7; 8 positions match TRBD1. The CDR3 spans 13 residues. J gave up 5 bases and V 6 bases, and 6 bases lay outside the gene matches. Germline V gene lookup returns CDR1 LGHNT and CDR2 FRNRAP. Here the CDR3 reads CASGLTGVHEQYF. Here the CDR3 DNA reads TGTGCTAGTGGCCTGACAGGGGTCCACGAGCAGTACTTC.